This T cell receptor (beta chain) is drawn from a study of T cell responses to AZD1222 COVID-19 vaccine. This CDR3 is 13 amino acids long. Germline CDR1 and CDR2: WNHNN and SYGVQD (reference sequence). V trimming: 6 bases; J trimming: 6 bases; junction bases outside the gene matches: 4. Assay: immunoSEQ multiplex PCR; the TCRdb copy retains only in-frame clones and omits some. The repertoire holds tens of thousands of clones, nearly 85% seen once, with about 50% in the top ten. The material was peripheral blood, obtained on day 0 of AZD1222 vaccination. The chain carries TRBV10-1 and TRBJ2-1; 8 bases are shared with TRBD1. This sequence was found in an adult in good health. The CDR3 region has the DNA TGCGCCAGCAGCGGGACAGGAGTCAATGAGCAGTTCTTC. Translating it yields CASSGTGVNEQFF.